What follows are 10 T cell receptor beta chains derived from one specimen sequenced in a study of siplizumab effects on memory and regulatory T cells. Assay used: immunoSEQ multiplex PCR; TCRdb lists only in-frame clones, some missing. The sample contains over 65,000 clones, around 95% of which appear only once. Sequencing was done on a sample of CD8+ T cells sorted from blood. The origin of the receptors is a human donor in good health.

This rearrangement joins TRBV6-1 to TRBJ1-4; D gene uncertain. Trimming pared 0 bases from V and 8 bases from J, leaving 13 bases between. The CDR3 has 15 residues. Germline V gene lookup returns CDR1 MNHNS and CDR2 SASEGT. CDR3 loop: CASSEAFGEGEKLFF. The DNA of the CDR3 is TGTGCCAGCAGTGAAGCGTTCGGGGAGGGAGAAAAACTGTTTTTT.

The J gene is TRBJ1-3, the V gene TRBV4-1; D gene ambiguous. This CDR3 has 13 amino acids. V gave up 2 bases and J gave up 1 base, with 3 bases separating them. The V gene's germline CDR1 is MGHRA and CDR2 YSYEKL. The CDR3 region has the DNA TGCGCCAGCAGCCAAAAATCTGGAAACACCATATATTTT. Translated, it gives CASSQKSGNTIYF.

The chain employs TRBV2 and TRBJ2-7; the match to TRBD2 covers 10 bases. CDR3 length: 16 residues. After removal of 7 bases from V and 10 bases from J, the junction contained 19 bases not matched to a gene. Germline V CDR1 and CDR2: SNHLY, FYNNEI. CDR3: CASNPLAGSIGNHQYF. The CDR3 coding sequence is TGTGCCAGCAACCCACTAGCGGGGAGCATCGGTAACCATCAGTACTTC.

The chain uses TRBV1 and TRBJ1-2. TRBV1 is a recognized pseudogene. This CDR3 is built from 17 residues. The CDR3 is CTSSQEYAKPKLSGYTF. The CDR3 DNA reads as TGCACCAGCAGCCAAGAATACGCCAAGCCGAAACTGAGCGGCTACACCTTC.

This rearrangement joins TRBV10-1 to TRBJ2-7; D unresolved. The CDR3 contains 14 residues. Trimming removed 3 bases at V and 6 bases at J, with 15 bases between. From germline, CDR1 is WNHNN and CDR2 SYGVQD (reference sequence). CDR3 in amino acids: CASSDSNSALEQYF. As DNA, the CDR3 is TGCGCCAGCAGTGACAGTAACAGTGCTCTCGAGCAGTACTTC.

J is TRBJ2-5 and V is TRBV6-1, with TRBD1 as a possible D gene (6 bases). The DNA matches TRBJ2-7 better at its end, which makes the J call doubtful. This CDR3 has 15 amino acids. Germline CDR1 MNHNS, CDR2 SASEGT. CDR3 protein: CASSERTKGAYEQYF. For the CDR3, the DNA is TGTGCCAGCAGTGAAAGGACCAAGGGGGCCTACGAGCAGTACTTC.

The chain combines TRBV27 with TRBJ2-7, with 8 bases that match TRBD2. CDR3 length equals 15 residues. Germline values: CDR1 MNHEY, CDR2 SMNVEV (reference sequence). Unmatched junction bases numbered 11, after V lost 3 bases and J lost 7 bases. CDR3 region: CASSLAAGGGGEQYF. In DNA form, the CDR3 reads TGTGCCAGCAGTTTGGCGGCGGGGGGCGGGGGAGAGCAGTACTTC.

The DNA for the CDR3 is TGTGCCAGCAGCTCTGGGACGTACGAGCAGTACTTC. Its translation is CASSSGTYEQYF. The J gene is TRBJ2-5, the V gene TRBV13; D possibly matches TRBD1 or TRBD2 (5 bases each). TRBJ2-7 explains the end of the DNA better; the J call may be wrong. This CDR3 is built from 12 residues. Germline V gives CDR1 PRHDT, CDR2 FYEKMQ (reference sequence).

The CDR3 nucleotides read TGTGCCAGCAGCCCACGGGGAGACGCAGATACGCAGTATTTT. Residues: CASSPRGDADTQYF. The chain joins TRBV14 to TRBJ2-3; tentative D call: TRBD2 (5 bases). V lost 4 bases and J 4 bases, leaving 12 bases between the germline ends. CDR1 SGHDN and CDR2 FVKESK come from the germline V gene. The CDR3 runs to 14 residues.

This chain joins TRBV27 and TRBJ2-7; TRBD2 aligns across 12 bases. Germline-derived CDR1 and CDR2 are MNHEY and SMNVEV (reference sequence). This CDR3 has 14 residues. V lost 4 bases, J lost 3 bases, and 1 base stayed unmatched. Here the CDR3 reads CASSWTSGNYEQYF. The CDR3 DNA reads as TGTGCCAGCAGTTGGACTAGCGGGAACTACGAGCAGTACTTC.